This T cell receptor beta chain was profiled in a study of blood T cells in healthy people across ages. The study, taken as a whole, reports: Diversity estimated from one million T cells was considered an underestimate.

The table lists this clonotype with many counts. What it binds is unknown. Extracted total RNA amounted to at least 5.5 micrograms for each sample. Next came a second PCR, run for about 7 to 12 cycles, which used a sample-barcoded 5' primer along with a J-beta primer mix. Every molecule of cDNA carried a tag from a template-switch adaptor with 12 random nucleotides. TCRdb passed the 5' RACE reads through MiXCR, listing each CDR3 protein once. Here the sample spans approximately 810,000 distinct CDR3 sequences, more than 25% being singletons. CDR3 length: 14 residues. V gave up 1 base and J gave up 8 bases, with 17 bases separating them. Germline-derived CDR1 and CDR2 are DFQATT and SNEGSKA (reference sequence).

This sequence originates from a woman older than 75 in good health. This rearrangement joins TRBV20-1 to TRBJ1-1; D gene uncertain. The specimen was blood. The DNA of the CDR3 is TGCAGTGCTAGAGTCATCCAGCAAACATCCGAAGCTTTCTTT. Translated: CSARVIQQTSEAFF.